The sequence of this TCR beta chain was determined in a study of response to subunit inactivated influenza vaccine. Study observations and caveats: There was a suggestion from the authors that each seasonal influenza vaccination recruits few new T cells.

One entry per CDR3 protein, called by TCRdb with MiXCR from the RT-PCR reads. The profile shows 500,000 to 650,000 distinct CDR3 sequences, 6% to 9% of them singletons. The table lists this clonotype with a few counts. Its antigen is unknown. The receptor comes from a man aged 50-75 years who received an inactivated influenza vaccine. The specimen was PBMCs from blood, collected 23 to 25 months after vaccination.

CDR3 amino acids: CASSRKIAYEQYF. The CDR3 DNA reads TGTGCCAGTAGTCGGAAAATCGCCTACGAGCAGTACTTC. The rearrangement uses TRBV19 and TRBJ2-7; D not certain. Germline V lookup: CDR1 LNHDA, CDR2 SQIVND (reference sequence). The CDR3 runs to 13 residues. The ends were cut back, 5 bases at V and 2 bases at J, with 10 bases in the middle.